This record looks at one T cell receptor beta chain sequence and its context. Its antigen remains unidentified. Individual cDNA molecules were tagged with unique molecular identifiers, the study reported. TCRdb redid the calling of the 5' RACE reads with MiXCR, one entry per CDR3 protein. The data hold approximately 47,000 distinct CDR3 sequences, with 6.2% observed a single time. The sample comes from a study of early T cells in non-severe SARS-CoV-2 infection. Study-level information: Sequenced bulk RNA came from whole blood that was unsorted, and chains were unpaired. Study-wide findings and caveats: The study's VDJdb matching favored anti-spike CD8 responses and missed private and CD4 specificities.

This specimen consisted of whole blood, obtained at baseline. The TCR sequence derives from an adult who was a healthcare worker with PCR-confirmed SARS-CoV-2 infection or an uninfected control (not recorded which).

The CDR3 DNA sequence: TGTGCCAGCAGTTTCACTAGCGGGAGCCTCTACGAGCAGTACTTC. Translated: CASSFTSGSLYEQYF. The chain recombines TRBV27 with TRBJ2-7, with TRBD2 matching over 11 bases. Looked up from germline, CDR1 is MNHEY and CDR2 is SMNVEV (reference sequence). The CDR3 totals 15 residues. V shed 3 bases, J shed 3 bases, and the junction held 4 bases outside the gene matches.